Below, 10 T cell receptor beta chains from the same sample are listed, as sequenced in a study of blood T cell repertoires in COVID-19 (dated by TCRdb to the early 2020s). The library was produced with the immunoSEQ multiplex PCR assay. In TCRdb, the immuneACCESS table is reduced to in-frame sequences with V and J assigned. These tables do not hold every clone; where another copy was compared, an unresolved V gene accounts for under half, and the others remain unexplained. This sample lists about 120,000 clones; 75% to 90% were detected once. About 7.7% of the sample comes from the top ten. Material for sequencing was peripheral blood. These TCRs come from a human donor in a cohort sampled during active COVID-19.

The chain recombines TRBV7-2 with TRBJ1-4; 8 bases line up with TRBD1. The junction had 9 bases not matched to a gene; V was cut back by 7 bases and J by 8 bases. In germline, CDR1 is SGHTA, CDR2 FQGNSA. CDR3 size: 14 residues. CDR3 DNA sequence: TGTGCCAGCACCCGACAGGGGCGGGGGGAAAAACTGTTTTTT. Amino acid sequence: CASTRQGRGEKLFF.

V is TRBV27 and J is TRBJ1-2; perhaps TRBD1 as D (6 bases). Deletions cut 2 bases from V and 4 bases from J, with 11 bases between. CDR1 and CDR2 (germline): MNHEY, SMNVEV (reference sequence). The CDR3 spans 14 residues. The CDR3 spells CASSLTGTPYGYTF. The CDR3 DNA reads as TGTGCCAGCAGTTTAACGGGGACACCCTATGGCTACACCTTC.

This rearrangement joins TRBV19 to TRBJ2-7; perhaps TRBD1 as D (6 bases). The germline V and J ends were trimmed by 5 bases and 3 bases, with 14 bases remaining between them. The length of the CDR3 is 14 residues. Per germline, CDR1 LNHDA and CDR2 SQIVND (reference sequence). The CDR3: CASSPQGQSYEQYF. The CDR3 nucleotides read TGTGCCAGTAGTCCGCAAGGACAGAGCTACGAGCAGTACTTC.

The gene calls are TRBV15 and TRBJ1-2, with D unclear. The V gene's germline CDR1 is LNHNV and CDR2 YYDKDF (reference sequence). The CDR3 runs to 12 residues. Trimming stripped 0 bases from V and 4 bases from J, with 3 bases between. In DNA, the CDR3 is TGTGCCACCAGCAGAGAACTCTATGGCTACACCTTC. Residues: CATSRELYGYTF. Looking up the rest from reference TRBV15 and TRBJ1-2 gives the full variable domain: DAMVIQNPRYQVTQFGKPVTLSCSQTLNHNVMYWYQQKSSQAPKLLFHYYDKDFNNEADTPDNFQSRRPNTSFCFLDIRSPGLGDTAMYLCATSRELYGYTFGSGTRLTVV.

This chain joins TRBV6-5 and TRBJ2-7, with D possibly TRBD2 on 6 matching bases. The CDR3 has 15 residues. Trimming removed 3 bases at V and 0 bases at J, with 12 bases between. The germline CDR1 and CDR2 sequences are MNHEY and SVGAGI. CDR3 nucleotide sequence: TGTGCCAGCAGTTATTTCACTAGCAACTCCTACGAGCAGTACTTC. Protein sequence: CASSYFTSNSYEQYF.

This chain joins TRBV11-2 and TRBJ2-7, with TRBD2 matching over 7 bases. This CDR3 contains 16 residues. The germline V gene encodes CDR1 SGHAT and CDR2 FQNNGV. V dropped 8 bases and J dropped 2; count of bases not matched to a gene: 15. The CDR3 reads CASVGARGGAPYEQYF. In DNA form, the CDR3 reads TGTGCCAGCGTCGGAGCGAGGGGAGGGGCCCCCTACGAGCAGTACTTC.

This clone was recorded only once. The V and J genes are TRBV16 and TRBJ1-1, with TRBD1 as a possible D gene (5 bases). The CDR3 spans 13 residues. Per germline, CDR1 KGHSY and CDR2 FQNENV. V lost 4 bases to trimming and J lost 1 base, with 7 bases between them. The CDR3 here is CASSPGGNTEAFF. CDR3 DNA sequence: TGTGCCAGCAGCCCCGGGGGGAACACTGAAGCTTTCTTT. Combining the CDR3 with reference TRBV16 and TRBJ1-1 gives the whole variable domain GEEVAQTPKHLVRGEGQKAKLYCAPIKGHSYVFWYQQVLKNEFKFLISFQNENVFDETGMPKERFSAKCLPNSPCSLEIQATKLEDSAVYFCASSPGGNTEAFFGQGTRLTVV.

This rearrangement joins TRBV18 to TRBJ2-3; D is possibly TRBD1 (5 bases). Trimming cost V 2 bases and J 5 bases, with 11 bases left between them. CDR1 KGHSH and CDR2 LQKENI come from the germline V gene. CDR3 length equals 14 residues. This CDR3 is CASSPTGAVDTQYF. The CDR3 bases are TGTGCCAGCTCACCAACTGGGGCGGTAGATACGCAGTATTTT.

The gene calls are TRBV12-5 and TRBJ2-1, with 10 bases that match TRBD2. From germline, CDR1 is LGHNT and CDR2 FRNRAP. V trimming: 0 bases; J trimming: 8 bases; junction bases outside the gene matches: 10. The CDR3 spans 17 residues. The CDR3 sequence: CASGLVRGSSGSHEQFF. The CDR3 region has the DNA TGTGCTAGTGGTTTGGTACGAGGCTCTAGCGGGAGTCATGAGCAGTTCTTC.

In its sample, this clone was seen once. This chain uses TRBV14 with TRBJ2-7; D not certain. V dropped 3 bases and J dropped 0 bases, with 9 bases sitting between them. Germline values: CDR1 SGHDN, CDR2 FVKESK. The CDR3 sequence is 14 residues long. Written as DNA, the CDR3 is TGTGCCAGCAGCCAGACCCGGAGCTCCTACGAGCAGTACTTC. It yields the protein CASSQTRSSYEQYF.